Included here is one T cell receptor beta chain sequence, with context. The target antigen is unknown. A junction end diverges from the germline sequence, so it may reflect a read error. From germline, CDR1 is DFQATT and CDR2 SNEGSKA (reference sequence). There are 11 residues in the CDR3. Each of the sorted populations had a purity greater than 95%. This sample was included in a study of beta chain features in type 1 diabetes. Whole-study findings and limits: HLA effects on TCRB rearrangement stayed unresolved here. Over-representation of high TCR-expressing cells was a possible consequence of cDNA sequencing. Fewer junction insertions and more nucleotide deletions appeared in type 1 diabetes patients.

The isolated RNA, all of it, was reverse transcribed, so expressed TCRB transcripts were what got sequenced. Some clones are missing from TCRdb's copy, which holds only in-frame ones; the method was immunoSEQ multiplex PCR. The sample contains about 470,000 clones, over 25% of which appear only once. The origin of this receptor is a man between 18 and 29 years old in good health. Sample: naive CD4+ T cells from blood. The chain carries TRBV20-1 and TRBJ2-4; 8 nucleotides align to TRBD1. CDR3 loop: CSASSDRVRKF. The CDR3 coding sequence is TGCAGTGCTAGTTCGGACAGGGTCCGTAAGTTC.